A single sample gave rise to the 26 T cell receptor beta chains below, sequenced in a study of T-cell memory formation after mild COVID-19. MiXCR was run by TCRdb on the 5' RACE reads, yielding one entry per CDR3 protein. The sample shows 150,000 to 200,000 distinct CDR3 sequences, 9.5% to 13% of them seen only once. Specimen: PBMCs or a T cell subset sorted from them (not recorded which). Every receptor here comes from a man between 18 and 35 years old who had mild COVID-19 (a few samples of this study predate the infection). Cell type and time point are not known.

This clonotype turned up a few times. The chain combines TRBV11-2 with TRBJ2-7; 8 nucleotides align to TRBD2. This CDR3 is 17 amino acids long. V lost 0 bases and J lost 6; bases outside the gene matches: 13. The germline CDR1 and CDR2 sequences are SGHAT and FQNNGV. The CDR3 DNA sequence: TGTGCCAGCAGCTTAGATGTCCACGGGGGGGCCACGATCGAGCAGTACTTC. Protein: CASSLDVHGGATIEQYF. Full variable domain (outside the CDR3, taken from reference TRBV11-2 and TRBJ2-7): EAGVAQSPRYKIIEKRQSVAFWCNPISGHATLYWYQQILGQGPKLLIQFQNNGVVDDSQLPKDRFSAERLKGVDSTLKIQPAKLEDSAVYLCASSLDVHGGATIEQYFGPGTRLTVT.

This clonotype has only a few counts. V usage is TRBV7-9 and J usage is TRBJ2-5; 9 nucleotides align to TRBD2. The V segment lost 1 base and the J segment 0 bases; nucleotides outside the gene matches: 3. Germline CDR1 is SEHNR and CDR2 is FQNEAQ (reference sequence). The CDR3 extends over 16 amino acids. CDR3: CASSLVLAGHQETQYF. CDR3 bases: TGTGCCAGCAGCTTAGTCCTAGCGGGGCACCAAGAGACCCAGTACTTC.

DNA of the CDR3: TGCGCCAGCAGAGAGGGAGAGAACACTGAAGCTTTCTTT. Translated, it gives CASREGENTEAFF. The chain joins TRBV5-1 to TRBJ1-1; no definite D call. Germline loops: CDR1 SGHRS, CDR2 YFSETQ. V shed 5 bases and J shed 1 base, with 9 bases lying between them. This CDR3 has 13 amino acids.

This clonotype has a count of ten or more. The CDR3 DNA reads as TGCGCCAGCAGCCAAGAGGGTAGTCTAGCGGGGGACGTCGGGGAGCTGTTTTTT. It translates to CASSQEGSLAGDVGELFF. The chain combines TRBV4-1 with TRBJ2-2, with 10 bases that match TRBD2. Germline CDR1 MGHRA, CDR2 YSYEKL. The CDR3 extends over 18 amino acids. V trimming: 0 bases; J trimming: 7 bases; junction bases outside the gene matches: 11.

This clonotype was counted only a few times. The chain recombines TRBV2 with TRBJ2-1; TRBD2 matches 9 bases. J was trimmed by 8 bases and V by 6 bases; bases with no gene match: 11. Germline assignment: CDR1 SNHLY and CDR2 FYNNEI. The CDR3 length is 15 residues. CDR3 sequence (DNA): TGTGCCAGCAGGCGCCGGCGGGGGGGCGAGGATGAGCAGTTCTTC. Translating it yields CASRRRRGGEDEQFF.

This chain joins TRBV28 and TRBJ2-3, with D unresolved. The CDR3 contains 16 residues. V gave up 3 bases and J gave up 1 base, with 14 bases separating them. Germline V gene lookup returns CDR1 MDHEN and CDR2 SYDVKM. DNA of the CDR3: TGTGCCAGCAGTTTTGATGGTTTCGTCCGCACAGATACGCAGTATTTT. Protein sequence: CASSFDGFVRTDTQYF.

The chain uses TRBV29-1 and TRBJ2-6; possible D gene TRBD1, 6 bases. The CDR3 covers 14 residues. Germline V CDR1 and CDR2: SQVTM, ANQGSEA. The ends were cut back, 5 bases at V and 0 bases at J, with 8 bases in the middle. The CDR3 here is CSVTGSSGANVLTF. CDR3 DNA sequence: TGCAGCGTTACAGGGAGCTCTGGGGCCAACGTCCTGACTTTC.

This clonotype has ten or more counts. The chain uses TRBV12-3 or TRBV12-4 and TRBJ1-1; D unresolved. The V gene lost 5 bases and the J gene lost 5 bases, with 15 bases spanning the gap. This CDR3 comprises 14 residues. The CDR3 loop reads CASSAQVLSTEAFF. CDR3 DNA sequence: TGTGCCAGCAGTGCCCAGGTCCTCTCGACTGAAGCTTTCTTT.

This chain joins TRBV10-1 and TRBJ2-1; D might be TRBD1 (6 bases). V was trimmed by 0 bases and J by 3 bases, leaving 9 bases between them. CDR3 size: 15 residues. CDR1 and CDR2 (germline): WNHNN, SYGVQD (reference sequence). DNA for the CDR3: TGCGCCAGCAGTGAGTCGACAGGAGTCTACAATGAGCAGTTCTTC. This encodes CASSESTGVYNEQFF.

This clonotype showed up just a few times. The genes are TRBV18 and TRBJ1-2, with D tentatively TRBD1 (6 bases). Deletions cut 6 bases from V and 0 bases from J, with 14 bases between. CDR1 KGHSH and CDR2 LQKENI come from the germline V gene. The CDR3 length is 15 residues. The CDR3 reads CASSLDSVTNYGYTF. The CDR3, as DNA: TGTGCCAGCTCTCTGGACAGCGTAACTAACTATGGCTACACCTTC.

This clonotype was counted ten times or more. This rearrangement joins TRBV6-1 to TRBJ2-1; D gene ambiguous. CDR3 length: 13 residues. Germline CDR1 is MNHNS and CDR2 is SASEGT. The germline V and J ends were trimmed by 2 bases and 9 bases, with 11 bases remaining between them. CDR3 bases: TGTGCCAGCAGTGAATTAGGTCTGGGTGAGCAGTTCTTC. Its protein product is CASSELGLGEQFF.

This clonotype was picked up a small number of times. The V call is TRBV4-1, the J call TRBJ1-3; D uncertain. This CDR3 has 16 amino acids. Germline lookup yields CDR1 MGHRA and CDR2 YSYEKL. V shed 1 base and J shed 0 bases, with 10 bases lying between them. CDR3 nucleotides: TGCGCCAGCAGCCAAGGCACGACCCGCTCTGGAAACACCATATATTTT. This encodes CASSQGTTRSGNTIYF.

The chain uses TRBV4-2 and TRBJ2-1; 9 nucleotides align to TRBD2. CDR1 is LGHNA, CDR2 YNFKEQ, per germline. The CDR3 totals 16 residues. V lost 0 bases to trimming and J lost 9 bases; unmatched junction nucleotides: 9. The CDR3 DNA sequence: TGTGCCAGCAGCCAAGATAGGGCGGGGGGGCTGAGTGAGCAGTTCTTC. Translated: CASSQDRAGGLSEQFF.

This clonotype was found a few times. The rearrangement links TRBV19 to TRBJ2-5; D is perhaps TRBD1 (6 bases). Germline V gene data show CDR1 as LNHDA and CDR2 as SQIVND (reference sequence). Between the trimmed V and J ends, which lost 5 bases and 4 bases, there was a span of 14 bases. This CDR3 is 14 amino acids long. The CDR3 region is CASSSLGAPETQYF. The CDR3 DNA follows: TGTGCCAGTAGTTCGCTGGGGGCCCCAGAGACCCAGTACTTC.

This clonotype was picked up many times. The chain recombines TRBV28 with TRBJ2-3; D uncertain. The germline CDR1 and CDR2 sequences are MDHEN and SYDVKM. The CDR3 consists of 12 residues. Trimming left V 7 bases short and J 2 bases short, with 7 bases between. The chain's CDR3 is CASTSFTDTQYF. CDR3 coding DNA: TGTGCCAGCACCAGCTTCACAGATACGCAGTATTTT.

V usage is TRBV2 and J usage is TRBJ1-4; the D is unclear. Trimming left V 3 bases short and J 0 bases short, with 8 bases between. The CDR3 runs to 15 residues. The V gene's germline CDR1 is SNHLY and CDR2 FYNNEI. Here the CDR3 DNA reads TGTGCCAGCAGTGACACTACAACAACTAATGAAAAACTGTTTTTT. It is translated as CASSDTTTTNEKLFF.

This clonotype was recorded many times. The chain carries TRBV5-1 and TRBJ2-3, with 10 bases fitting TRBD2. With V trimmed by 1 base and J by 6 bases, 8 bases remained unmatched. The CDR3 is 16 amino acids. Germline loops: CDR1 SGHRS, CDR2 YFSETQ. The CDR3 sequence is CASSLIPAGGPDTQYF. CDR3 nucleotides: TGCGCCAGCAGCTTGATTCCAGCGGGGGGGCCGGATACGCAGTATTTT.

The CDR3, as DNA: TGTGCCAGCAGTGATCTCCCGGGACAGGGTTTCACTGAAGCTTTCTTT. It yields the protein CASSDLPGQGFTEAFF. This chain connects TRBV6-4 to TRBJ1-1; 9 bases match TRBD1. The CDR3 is 16 amino acids. Germline loops: CDR1 MRHNA, CDR2 SNTAGT. Trimming took 3 bases from V and 4 from J; bases not matched to a gene: 9.

The chain has TRBV19 and TRBJ2-7; D uncertain. The germline gives CDR1 LNHDA, CDR2 SQIVND (reference sequence). The CDR3 is 14 amino acids. The V gene lost 3 bases and the J gene lost 3 bases, with 12 bases spanning the gap. CDR3: CASSILAQSYEQYF. The CDR3 DNA follows: TGTGCCAGTAGTATCTTGGCCCAGAGCTACGAGCAGTACTTC. Together with reference TRBV19 and TRBJ2-7, the CDR3 gives the full variable domain: DGGITQSPKYLFRKEGQNVTLSCEQNLNHDAMYWYRQDPGQGLRLIYYSQIVNDFQKGDIAEGYSVSREKKESFPLTVTSAQKNPTAFYLCASSILAQSYEQYFGPGTRLTVT.

The rearrangement links TRBV11-2 to TRBJ1-5; D is uncertain. The CDR3 is 14 residues long. Germline CDR1 SGHAT, CDR2 FQNNGV. Trimming pared 2 bases from V and 2 bases from J, leaving 7 bases between. The CDR3 DNA reads as TGTGCCAGCAGCTTAACCGAGGGCAATCAGCCCCAGCATTTT. It encodes CASSLTEGNQPQHF.

The chain combines TRBV2 with TRBJ1-6; 9 nucleotides line up with TRBD1. Losses at the gene ends were 2 bases for V and 9 bases for J; bases not matched to a gene: 5. CDR1 and CDR2 from the germline V gene are SNHLY and FYNNEI. This CDR3 has 15 residues. The CDR3 region is CASSETRDRVSPLHF. The CDR3 DNA reads TGTGCCAGCAGTGAAACCCGGGACAGGGTTTCACCCCTCCACTTT.

The rearrangement joins TRBV19 to TRBJ2-2; the D is unclear. Germline assignment: CDR1 LNHDA and CDR2 SQIVND (reference sequence). The V end lost 6 bases, the J end lost 3 bases, and 11 bases lay between the germline ends. The CDR3 is made up of 14 amino acids. The CDR3 region is CASRRQVHTGELFF. In nucleotides, the CDR3 is TGTGCCAGTAGAAGGCAGGTGCACACCGGGGAGCTGTTTTTT.

There are many counts of this clonotype. The chain uses TRBV5-1 and TRBJ2-7, with D tentatively TRBD2 (7 bases). Trimming cost V 4 bases and J 3 bases, with 20 bases left between them. Germline assignment: CDR1 SGHRS and CDR2 YFSETQ. This CDR3 contains 16 residues. The CDR3 nucleotides are TGCGCCAGCAGCCCCGGCGGGGGCGGGATCAACTACGAGCAGTACTTC. Its translation is CASSPGGGGINYEQYF. Based on the CDR3 plus reference TRBV5-1 and TRBJ2-7, the full variable domain is KAGVTQTPRYLIKTRGQQVTLSCSPISGHRSVSWYQQTPGQGLQFLFEYFSETQRNKGNFPGRFSGRQFSNSRSEMNVSTLELGDSALYLCASSPGGGGINYEQYFGPGTRLTVT.

This clonotype was counted many times. The gene calls are TRBV3-1 and TRBJ2-1, with D possibly being TRBD1 (6 bases). The CDR3 runs 14 residues. Germline V gene lookup returns CDR1 LGHDT and CDR2 YNNKEL (reference sequence). V lost 2 bases and J 6 bases, leaving 11 bases between the germline ends. This CDR3 reads CASSQRDIRNEQFF. The CDR3 DNA sequence: TGTGCCAGCAGCCAAAGGGACATTCGCAATGAGCAGTTCTTC.

This clonotype was seen a handful of times. The V call is TRBV12-3 or TRBV12-4, the J call TRBJ1-5; 7 bases align to TRBD1. The CDR3 length is 14 residues. With V trimmed by 7 bases and J by 6 bases, 9 bases remained unmatched. The CDR3 loop reads CASTGQVDGQPQHF. The CDR3 DNA follows: TGTGCCAGCACCGGACAGGTCGACGGTCAGCCCCAGCATTTT.

This clonotype was counted ten times or more. V gene TRBV7-2 combines with J gene TRBJ2-7; 8 bases match TRBD2. Unmatched junction bases numbered 15, after V lost 5 bases and J lost 3 bases. The CDR3 loop spans 17 amino acids. Germline V gives CDR1 SGHTA, CDR2 FQGNSA. CDR3 protein: CASSPGGFRDGNYEQYF. The CDR3 coding sequence is TGTGCCAGCAGCCCGGGGGGGTTCAGGGACGGGAACTACGAGCAGTACTTC.